A selection of T cell receptor beta chains follows, all from one sample in a study of shared clonotypes between healthy human individuals. TCRdb's table, derived via immunoSEQ multiplex PCR, lists solely in-frame clones and lacks some. Found here are roughly 530,000 clones, 90% to 97% of them singletons; the top ten hold less than 0.06%. The sample consisted of naive CD4+ T cells sorted from blood. The receptors derive from a woman aged 25 to 39 in good health. The CDR3 runs from the conserved cysteine through the conserved F or W. A D gene is named only where the DNA matches it firmly. The size field is filled for only some rows; it gives once, few, many or a size class.

V: TRBV27
J: TRBJ1-1
size: -
D: -
DNA: TGTGCCAGCAGCGCTCGCAGGGATGATGGCTCTGAAGCTTTCTTT
CDR3: CASSARRDDGSEAFF

V: TRBV7-9
J: TRBJ2-7
size: -
D: TRBD1
DNA: TGTGCCAGCAGCTTAGCGCGAGGGACAGGGCGGTCCTACGAGCAGTACTTC
CDR3: CASSLARGTGRSYEQYF

V: TRBV19
J: TRBJ1-2
size: -
D: -
DNA: TGTGCCAGTACGGCAAGACCCAACTATGGCTACACCTTC
CDR3: CASTARPNYGYTF

V: TRBV14
J: TRBJ1-1
size: -
D: -
DNA: TGTGCCAGCAGCCAAGATCTGGTAGGGACAGCTTTCTTT
CDR3: CASSQDLVGTAFF

V: TRBV5-8
J: TRBJ2-3
size: -
D: -
DNA: TGTGCCAGCAGCCCCGGTGGGGGGTACACAGATACGCAGTATTTT
CDR3: CASSPGGGYTDTQYF

V: TRBV5-1
J: TRBJ2-7
size: once
D: -
DNA: TGCGCCAGCAGCTTTAGAAGCCTAATGGGGGGGCTTTCCTACGAGCAGTACTTC
CDR3: CASSFRSLMGGLSYEQYF

V: TRBV6-5
J: TRBJ2-1
size: -
D: TRBD2
DNA: TGTGCCAGCAGTCCTCTAGCGGGAGGGGAGCAGTTCTTC
CDR3: CASSPLAGGEQFF

V: TRBV2
J: TRBJ2-1
size: -
D: TRBD2
DNA: TGTGCCAGCAGTGAGGGACTAGAGGGTGAGCAGTTCTTC
CDR3: CASSEGLEGEQFF

V: TRBV5-1
J: TRBJ1-2
size: -
D: TRBD1
DNA: TGCGCCAGCAGCTTGGAACAGGGGGGCTGGGTCTCCTATGGCTACACCTTC
CDR3: CASSLEQGGWVSYGYTF

V: TRBV29-1
J: TRBJ2-7
size: few
D: TRBD1
DNA: TGCAGCGTTGAGGGGACAGACTCCTACGAGCAGTACTTC
CDR3: CSVEGTDSYEQYF

V: TRBV13
J: TRBJ1-3
size: -
D: -
DNA: TGTGCCAGCAGCCCACCCCCGCCGGGCGCGGATGGAAACACCATATATTTT
CDR3: CASSPPPPGADGNTIYF

V: TRBV30
J: TRBJ2-7
size: -
D: -
DNA: TGTGCCTGGAGTCGCCTAGCGAGGACATCCGAGCAGTACTTC
CDR3: CAWSRLARTSEQYF

V: TRBV27
J: TRBJ2-2
size: -
D: -
DNA: TGTGCCAGCAAGGGGGGGAATACCGGGGAGCTGTTTTTT
CDR3: CASKGGNTGELFF

V: TRBV10-3
J: TRBJ2-7
size: -
D: TRBD1
DNA: TGTGCCATCAGTCTTCCGGGACAGGGAAGTAACGAGCAGTACTTC
CDR3: CAISLPGQGSNEQYF

V: TRBV19
J: TRBJ2-7
size: -
D: -
DNA: TGTGCCAGTAGTATAAGGGGTTTGTCCTACGAGCAGTACTTC
CDR3: CASSIRGLSYEQYF

V: TRBV9
J: TRBJ1-3
size: -
D: -
DNA: TGTGCCAGCAGCCCCCGGGGCGCGCGGGGAAACACCATATATTTT
CDR3: CASSPRGARGNTIYF

V: TRBV29-1
J: TRBJ2-2
size: -
D: TRBD2
DNA: TGCAGCGTTGAAAGCGGGGACGCGAACACCGGGGAGCTGTTTTTT
CDR3: CSVESGDANTGELFF

V: TRBV7-9
J: TRBJ2-7
size: once
D: TRBD2
DNA: TGTGCCAGCAGCACCGGGACTAGCGGGAGAACGTACGAGCAGTACTTC
CDR3: CASSTGTSGRTYEQYF

V: TRBV9
J: TRBJ2-3
size: -
D: TRBD2
DNA: TGTGCCAGCAGCTTCGGACTAGCGACAGATACGCAGTATTTT
CDR3: CASSFGLATDTQYF

V: TRBV6-5
J: TRBJ2-3
size: once
D: TRBD1
DNA: TGTGCCAGCAGTTACGATGGGACAGGGAATACAGATACGCAGTATTTT
CDR3: CASSYDGTGNTDTQYF

V: TRBV7-2
J: TRBJ1-1
size: -
D: -
DNA: TGTGCCAGCAGTTATCTACGACAGCCTGAAGCTTTCTTT
CDR3: CASSYLRQPEAFF

V: TRBV7-6
J: TRBJ2-7
size: -
D: TRBD2
DNA: TGTGCCAGCAGCTTAGGAACTAGCGGGAGCTACGAGCAGTACTTC
CDR3: CASSLGTSGSYEQYF

V: TRBV2
J: TRBJ1-1
size: once
D: -
DNA: TGTGCCAGCAGTCTCCAGGGTGGCACTGAAGCTTTCTTT
CDR3: CASSLQGGTEAFF

V: TRBV7-9
J: TRBJ2-7
size: -
D: TRBD1
DNA: TGTGCCAGCAGCTCCAGAGGTTCAGGGGGCGAGCAGTACTTC
CDR3: CASSSRGSGGEQYF

V: TRBV5-1
J: TRBJ2-7
size: -
D: -
DNA: TGCGCCAGCAGCTTGGGCCGGGGAGACTCCTACGAGCAGTACTTC
CDR3: CASSLGRGDSYEQYF

V: TRBV6-5
J: TRBJ2-7
size: -
D: TRBD2
DNA: TGTGCCAGCAGTTATGAAGCGGGAGATATATCGGGGCAGTACTTC
CDR3: CASSYEAGDISGQYF